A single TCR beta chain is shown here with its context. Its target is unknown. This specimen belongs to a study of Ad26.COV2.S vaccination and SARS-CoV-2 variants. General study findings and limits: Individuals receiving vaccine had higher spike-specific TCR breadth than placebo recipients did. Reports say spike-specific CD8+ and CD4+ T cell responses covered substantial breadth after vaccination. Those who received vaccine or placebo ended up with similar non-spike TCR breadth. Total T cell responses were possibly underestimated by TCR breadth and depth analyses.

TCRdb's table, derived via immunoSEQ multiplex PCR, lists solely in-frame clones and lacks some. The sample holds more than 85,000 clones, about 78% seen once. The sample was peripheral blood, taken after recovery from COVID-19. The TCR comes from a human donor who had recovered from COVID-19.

This chain's CDR3 is CASSPGVEYYEQYF. CDR3 sequence (DNA): TGTGCCAGCAGTCCCGGAGTTGAGTACTACGAGCAGTACTTC. This chain links TRBV27 with TRBJ2-7; D is ambiguous. V was shortened by 5 bases and J by 3 bases, with 14 bases between the two germline ends. Germline-derived CDR1 and CDR2 are MNHEY and SMNVEV (reference sequence). This CDR3 spans 14 amino acids.